A selection of T cell receptor beta chains follows, all from one sample in a study of T cell repertoires in cytomegalovirus infection. TCRdb processed the reads anew with MiXCR; each CDR3 protein has one entry. This sample has approximately 190,000 distinct CDR3 sequences; roughly 28% occur once, and the top ten carry roughly 29%. Source material: PBMCs. The receptors stem from a human donor in good health (CMV status not recorded). Some clones in this sample may be carry-over from other donors' samples. The CDR3 runs from the conserved cysteine through the conserved F or W. Fields, in order: J gene, D gene, V gene, CDR3 protein. The D gene is left open where the match is weak.

J gene: TRBJ2-1
D gene: TRBD2
V gene: TRBV29-1
CDR3 protein: CSVEELLKRGGSNEQFF

J gene: TRBJ1-6
D gene: TRBD1
V gene: TRBV10-3
CDR3 protein: CAISELGGTGLVGVHF

J gene: TRBJ2-5
D gene: TRBD1
V gene: TRBV7-2
CDR3 protein: CASTSPQGAGETQYF

J gene: TRBJ1-1
D gene: .
V gene: TRBV19
CDR3 protein: CASSDSSTGINTEAFF

J gene: TRBJ1-6
D gene: .
V gene: TRBV7-8
CDR3 protein: CASSLEGVAPSPLHF

J gene: TRBJ2-5
D gene: TRBD1
V gene: TRBV29-1
CDR3 protein: CSASGGEETQYF

J gene: TRBJ2-1
D gene: .
V gene: TRBV6-2/TRBV6-3
CDR3 protein: CASSWTGYNEQFF

J gene: TRBJ1-1
D gene: .
V gene: TRBV29-1
CDR3 protein: CSVGLGGNTEAFF

J gene: TRBJ1-1
D gene: TRBD1
V gene: TRBV19
CDR3 protein: CASIPTGGKGVSTEAFF

J gene: TRBJ1-2
D gene: .
V gene: TRBV5-5
CDR3 protein: CASSLARGYGYTF

J gene: TRBJ2-7
D gene: .
V gene: TRBV2
CDR3 protein: CASSEWGTVYEQYF

J gene: TRBJ1-1
D gene: TRBD1
V gene: TRBV11-2
CDR3 protein: CASSPHGTGNTEAFF

J gene: TRBJ1-2
D gene: TRBD1
V gene: TRBV27
CDR3 protein: CASRGTGGRYTF

J gene: TRBJ2-5
D gene: TRBD1
V gene: TRBV20-1
CDR3 protein: CSARDHGQGIETQYF